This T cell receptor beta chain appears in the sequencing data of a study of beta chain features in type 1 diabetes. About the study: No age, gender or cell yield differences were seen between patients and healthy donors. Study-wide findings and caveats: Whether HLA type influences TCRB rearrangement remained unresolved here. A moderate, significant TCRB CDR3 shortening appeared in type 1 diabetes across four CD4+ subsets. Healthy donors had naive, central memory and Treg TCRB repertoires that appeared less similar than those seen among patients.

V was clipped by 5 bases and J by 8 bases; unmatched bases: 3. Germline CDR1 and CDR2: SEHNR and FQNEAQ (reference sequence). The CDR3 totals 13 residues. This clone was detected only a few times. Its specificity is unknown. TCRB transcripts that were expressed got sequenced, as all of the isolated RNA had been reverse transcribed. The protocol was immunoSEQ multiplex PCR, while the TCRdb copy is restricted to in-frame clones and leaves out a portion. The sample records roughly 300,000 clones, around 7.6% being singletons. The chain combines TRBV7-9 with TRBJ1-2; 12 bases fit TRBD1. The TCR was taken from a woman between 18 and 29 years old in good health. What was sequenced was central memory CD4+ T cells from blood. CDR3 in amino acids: CASSGTGGGGYTF. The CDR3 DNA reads TGTGCCAGCAGCGGGACAGGGGGCGGCGGCTACACCTTC.